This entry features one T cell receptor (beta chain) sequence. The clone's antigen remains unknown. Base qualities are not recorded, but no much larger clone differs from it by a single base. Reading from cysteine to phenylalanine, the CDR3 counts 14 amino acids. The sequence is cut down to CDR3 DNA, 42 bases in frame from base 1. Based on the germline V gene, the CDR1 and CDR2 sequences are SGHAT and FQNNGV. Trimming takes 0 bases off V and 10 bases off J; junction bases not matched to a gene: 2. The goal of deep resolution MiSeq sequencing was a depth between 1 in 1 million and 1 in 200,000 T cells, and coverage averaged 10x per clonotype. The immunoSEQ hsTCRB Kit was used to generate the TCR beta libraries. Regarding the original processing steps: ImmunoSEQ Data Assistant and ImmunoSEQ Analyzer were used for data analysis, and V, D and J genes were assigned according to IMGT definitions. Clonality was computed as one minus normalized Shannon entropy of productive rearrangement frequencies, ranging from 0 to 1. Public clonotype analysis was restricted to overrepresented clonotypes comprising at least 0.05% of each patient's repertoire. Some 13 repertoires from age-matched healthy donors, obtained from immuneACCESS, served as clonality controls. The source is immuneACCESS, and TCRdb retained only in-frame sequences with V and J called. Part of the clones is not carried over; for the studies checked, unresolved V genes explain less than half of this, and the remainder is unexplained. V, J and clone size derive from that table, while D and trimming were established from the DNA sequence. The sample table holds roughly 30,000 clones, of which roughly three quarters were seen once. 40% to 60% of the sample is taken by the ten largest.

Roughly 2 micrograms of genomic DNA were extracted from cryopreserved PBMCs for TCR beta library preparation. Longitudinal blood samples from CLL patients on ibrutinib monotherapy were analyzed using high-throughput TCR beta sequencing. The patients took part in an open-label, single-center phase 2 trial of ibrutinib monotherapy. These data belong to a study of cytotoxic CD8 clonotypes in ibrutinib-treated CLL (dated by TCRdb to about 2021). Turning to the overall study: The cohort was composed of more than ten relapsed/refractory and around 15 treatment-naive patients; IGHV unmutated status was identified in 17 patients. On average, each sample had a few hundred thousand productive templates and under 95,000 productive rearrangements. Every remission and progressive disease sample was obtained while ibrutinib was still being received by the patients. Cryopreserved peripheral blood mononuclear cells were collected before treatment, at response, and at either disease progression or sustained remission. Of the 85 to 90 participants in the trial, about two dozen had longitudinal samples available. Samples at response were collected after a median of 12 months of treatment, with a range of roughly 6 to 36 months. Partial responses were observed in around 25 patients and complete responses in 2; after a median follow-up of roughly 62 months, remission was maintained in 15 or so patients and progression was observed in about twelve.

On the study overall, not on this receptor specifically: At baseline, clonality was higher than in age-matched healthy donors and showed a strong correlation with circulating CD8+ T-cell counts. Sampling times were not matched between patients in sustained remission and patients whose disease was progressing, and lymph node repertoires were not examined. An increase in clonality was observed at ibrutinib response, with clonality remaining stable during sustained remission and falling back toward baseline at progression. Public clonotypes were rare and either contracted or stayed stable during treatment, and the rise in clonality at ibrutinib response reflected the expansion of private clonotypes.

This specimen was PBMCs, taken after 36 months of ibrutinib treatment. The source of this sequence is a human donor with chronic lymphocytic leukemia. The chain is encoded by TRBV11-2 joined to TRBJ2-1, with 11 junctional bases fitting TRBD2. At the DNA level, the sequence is TGTGCCAGCAGCTTAGACCCTAGCGGGGGGGAGCAGTTCTTC. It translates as CASSLDPSGGEQFF.